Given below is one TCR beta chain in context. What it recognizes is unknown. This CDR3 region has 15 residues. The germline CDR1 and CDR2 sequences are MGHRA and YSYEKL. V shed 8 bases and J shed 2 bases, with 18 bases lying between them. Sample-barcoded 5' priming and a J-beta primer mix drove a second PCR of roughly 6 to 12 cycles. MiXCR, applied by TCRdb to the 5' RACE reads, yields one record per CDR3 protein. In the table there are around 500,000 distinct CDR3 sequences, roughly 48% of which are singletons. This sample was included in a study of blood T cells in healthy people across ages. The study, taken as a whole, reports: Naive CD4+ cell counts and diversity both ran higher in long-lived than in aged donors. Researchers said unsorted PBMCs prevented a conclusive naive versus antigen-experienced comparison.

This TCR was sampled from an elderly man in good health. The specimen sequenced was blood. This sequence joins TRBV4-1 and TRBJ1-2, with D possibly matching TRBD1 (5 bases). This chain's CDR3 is CASEPTGGSNYGYTF. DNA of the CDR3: TGCGCCAGCGAGCCGACGGGGGGTTCCAACTATGGCTACACCTTC.